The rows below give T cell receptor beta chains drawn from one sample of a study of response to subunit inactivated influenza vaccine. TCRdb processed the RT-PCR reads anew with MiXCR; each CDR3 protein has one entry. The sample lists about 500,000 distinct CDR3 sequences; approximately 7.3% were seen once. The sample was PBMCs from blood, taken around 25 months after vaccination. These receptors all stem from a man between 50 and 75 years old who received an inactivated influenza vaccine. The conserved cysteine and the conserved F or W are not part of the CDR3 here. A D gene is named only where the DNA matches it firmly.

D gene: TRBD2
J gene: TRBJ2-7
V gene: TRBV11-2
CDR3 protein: ASSLGLAGLNEQY

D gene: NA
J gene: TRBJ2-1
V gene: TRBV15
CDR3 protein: ATSREMSLASYNEQF

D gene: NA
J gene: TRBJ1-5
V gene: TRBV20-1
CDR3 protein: SARTPQQPQH

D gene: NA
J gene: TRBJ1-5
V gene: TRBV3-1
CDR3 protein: ASSQVRGNQPQH

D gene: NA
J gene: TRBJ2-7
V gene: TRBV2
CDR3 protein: ASSGLNEQY

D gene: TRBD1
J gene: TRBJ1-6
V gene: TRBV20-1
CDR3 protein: SQQGAGNSPLH

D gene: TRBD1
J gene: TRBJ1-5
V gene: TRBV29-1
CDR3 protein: SVSEGTGDQPQH

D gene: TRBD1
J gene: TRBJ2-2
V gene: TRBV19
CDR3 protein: ASTSDRTPTGELF

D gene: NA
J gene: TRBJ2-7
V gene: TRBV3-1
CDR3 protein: ASSSFRDTSLDEQY

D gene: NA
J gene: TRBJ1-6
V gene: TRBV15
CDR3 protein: ATSRDLQGVYNSPLH

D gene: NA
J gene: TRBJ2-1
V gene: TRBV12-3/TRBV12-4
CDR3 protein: ASRAAGDNEKF

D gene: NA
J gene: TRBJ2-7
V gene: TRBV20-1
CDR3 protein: SARALRRGRPISYEQY

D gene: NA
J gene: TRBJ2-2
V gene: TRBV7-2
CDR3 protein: ASSLAFAAGKNTGELF

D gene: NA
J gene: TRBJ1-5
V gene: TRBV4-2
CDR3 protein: ASSQEAGLSQPQH

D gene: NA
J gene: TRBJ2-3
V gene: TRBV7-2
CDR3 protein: ASSLWGEDTQY

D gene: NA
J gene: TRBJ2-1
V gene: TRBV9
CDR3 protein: ASSVDQDSSYNEQF

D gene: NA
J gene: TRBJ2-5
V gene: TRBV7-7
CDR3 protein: ASSLLGRGGKETQY

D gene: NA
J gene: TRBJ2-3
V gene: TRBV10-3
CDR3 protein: AISVSSESTDTQY

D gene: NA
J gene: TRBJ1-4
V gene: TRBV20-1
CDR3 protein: SASRDVARAVSDEKLF

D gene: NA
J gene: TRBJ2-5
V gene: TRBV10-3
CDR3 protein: AISDGIQETQY

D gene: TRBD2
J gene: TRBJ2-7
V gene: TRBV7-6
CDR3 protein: ASSLASGRPLYEQY

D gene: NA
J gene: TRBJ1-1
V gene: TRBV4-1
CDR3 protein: ASSQSTGLNTEAF

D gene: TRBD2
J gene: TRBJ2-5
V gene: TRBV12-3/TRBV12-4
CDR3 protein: ASRKPGLAGGEETQY

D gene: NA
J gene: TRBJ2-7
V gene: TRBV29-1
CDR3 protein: SVKVNSSYEQY

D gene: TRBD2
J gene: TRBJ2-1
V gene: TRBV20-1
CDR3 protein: SAREFSGSQYNEQF

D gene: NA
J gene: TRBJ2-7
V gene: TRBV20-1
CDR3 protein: SARAAPREQY

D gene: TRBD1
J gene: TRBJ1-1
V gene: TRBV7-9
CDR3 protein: ASSFPGQVGTEAF

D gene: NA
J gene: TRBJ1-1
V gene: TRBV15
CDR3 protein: ATSRGVNAEAF

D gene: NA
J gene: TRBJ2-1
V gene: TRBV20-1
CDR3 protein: SARDGLTGTYNEQF

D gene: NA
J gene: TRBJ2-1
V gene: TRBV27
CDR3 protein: ASSLGPRGNNEQF

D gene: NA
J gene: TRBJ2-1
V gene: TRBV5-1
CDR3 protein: ASSLAEGRYNEQF

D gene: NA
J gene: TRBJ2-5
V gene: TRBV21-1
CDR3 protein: ASILLSSGKETQY

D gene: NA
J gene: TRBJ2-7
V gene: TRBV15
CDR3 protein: ATSYYYYEQY

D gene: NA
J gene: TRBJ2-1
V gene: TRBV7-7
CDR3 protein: ASSPVRVGEQF

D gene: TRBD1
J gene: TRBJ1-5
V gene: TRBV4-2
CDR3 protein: ASSQEAGGASQPQH

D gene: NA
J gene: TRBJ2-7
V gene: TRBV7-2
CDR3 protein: ASSLSLGVGEQY

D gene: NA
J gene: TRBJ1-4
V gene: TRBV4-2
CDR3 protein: ASSQSDSATNEKLF

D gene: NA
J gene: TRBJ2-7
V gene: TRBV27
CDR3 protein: ASSPAGGEQY

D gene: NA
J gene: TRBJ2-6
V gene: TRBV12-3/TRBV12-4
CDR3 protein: ASSRSGSGANVLT

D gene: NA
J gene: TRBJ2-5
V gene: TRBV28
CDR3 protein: ASSPTPGRGQETQY

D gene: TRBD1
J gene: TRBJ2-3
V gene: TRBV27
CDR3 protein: ASSIKQGTDTQY

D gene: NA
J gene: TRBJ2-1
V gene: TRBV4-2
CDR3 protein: ASSQANSGNEQF

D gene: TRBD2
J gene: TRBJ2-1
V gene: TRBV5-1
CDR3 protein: ASSLAPPGLAGLGDEQF

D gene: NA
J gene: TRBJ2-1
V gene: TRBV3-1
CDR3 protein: ASSGGVWEQF

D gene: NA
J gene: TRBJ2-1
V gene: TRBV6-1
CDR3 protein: ASTKTGVGHEQF

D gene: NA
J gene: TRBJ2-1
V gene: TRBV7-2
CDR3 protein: ASSPIALASAVNEQF

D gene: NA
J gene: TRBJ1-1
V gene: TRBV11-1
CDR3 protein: ASSPPNRENTEAF

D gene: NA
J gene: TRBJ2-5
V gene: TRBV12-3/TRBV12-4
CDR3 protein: ASSFGYGLTVAVETQY

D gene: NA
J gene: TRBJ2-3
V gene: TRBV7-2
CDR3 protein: ASSPLARTDTQY

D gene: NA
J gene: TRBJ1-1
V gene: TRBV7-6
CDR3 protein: ASSARAAVRNTEAF

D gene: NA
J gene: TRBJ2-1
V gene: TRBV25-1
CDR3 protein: ASMGLGVYNEQF

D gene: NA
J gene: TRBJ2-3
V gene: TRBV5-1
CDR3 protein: ASSVRLEADTQY